What follows are 27 T cell receptor beta chains derived from one specimen sequenced in a study of beta chain features in type 1 diabetes. Broader study findings: Patients with Type 1 diabetes showed moderately but significantly shorter TCRB CDR3s in all four CD4+ subsets.

Antigens of these TCRs are unknown. As every portion of the isolated RNA was reverse transcribed, the sequencing read expressed TCRB transcripts. TCRdb keeps only in-frame clones here, not all; method: immunoSEQ multiplex PCR. The sample records 200,000 to 300,000 clones, roughly 22% being singletons. Sequencing used naive CD4+ T cells from blood. The origin of the receptors is a woman between 35 and 50 years old with type 1 diabetes.

This clone was observed a few times. The chain links TRBV28 to TRBJ1-1, with D perhaps TRBD1 (6 bases). CDR1 and CDR2 from the germline V gene are MDHEN and SYDVKM. V was cut by 3 bases and J by 5 bases, with 7 bases left in between. CDR3 length: 12 amino acids. CDR3 nucleotide sequence: TGTGCCAGCAGTTTGGGGACAACTGAAGCTTTCTTT. Translated, it gives CASSLGTTEAFF.

The V and J genes are TRBV29-1 and TRBJ1-2; no firm D call. The V end lost 5 bases, the J end lost 2 bases, and 9 bases lay between the germline ends. Per germline, CDR1 SQVTM and CDR2 ANQGSEA. CDR3 length: 12 amino acids. The CDR3 DNA sequence: TGCAGCGTTATGGGAGACAACTATGGCTACACCTTC. The encoded protein is CSVMGDNYGYTF.

This chain uses TRBV7-9 with TRBJ1-1; no definite D call. V was clipped by 3 bases and J by 0 bases, with 11 bases between them. This CDR3 contains 15 residues. CDR1 SEHNR and CDR2 FQNEAQ come from the germline V gene (reference sequence). CDR3 coding DNA: TGTGCCAGCAGCTTTCGGCGGGAGTTGAACACTGAAGCTTTCTTT. Translating it yields CASSFRRELNTEAFF.

This sequence joins TRBV11-2 and TRBJ2-2; TRBD2 is a possible D gene (5 bases). From germline, CDR1 is SGHAT and CDR2 FQNNGV. The ends were cut back, 1 base at V and 1 base at J, with 13 bases in the middle. CDR3 length: 17 amino acids. DNA for the CDR3: TGTGCCAGCAGCTTAGCCGCGGACTTTATGAACACCGGGGAGCTGTTTTTT. Translated, it gives CASSLAADFMNTGELFF.

There are a few counts of this clone. V usage is TRBV4-1 and J usage is TRBJ2-4, with 7 bases matching TRBD2. V was pared by 1 base and J by 5 bases, with 5 bases of the junction left unmatched. This CDR3 is 15 amino acids long. Germline lookup yields CDR1 MGHRA and CDR2 YSYEKL. The CDR3 protein is CASSQGLREENIQYF. As DNA, the CDR3 is TGCGCCAGCAGCCAAGGCCTCCGGGAGGAAAACATTCAGTACTTC.

The chain has TRBV18 and TRBJ1-1; D is ambiguous. This CDR3 region has 13 residues. CDR1 is KGHSH and CDR2 is LQKENI in the germline V gene. V was trimmed by 6 bases and J by 6 bases, leaving 14 bases between them. In DNA form, the CDR3 reads TGTGCCAGCTCCGACGCCCTTCGGGCTGAAGCTTTCTTT. It translates to CASSDALRAEAFF.

This clone was seen a handful of times. CDR3: CASSPQGEWYGYTF. The CDR3 DNA sequence: TGTGCCAGCTCACCACAAGGGGAATGGTATGGCTACACCTTC. V is TRBV18 and J is TRBJ1-2; perhaps TRBD1 as D (5 bases). Germline V gene data show CDR1 as KGHSH and CDR2 as LQKENI. Between the trimmed V and J ends, which lost 1 base and 5 bases, there was a span of 11 bases. The CDR3 has 14 residues.

This chain uses TRBV19 with TRBJ2-1; TRBD1 agrees at 10 bases. The V gene end was trimmed by 3 bases and the J gene end by 6 bases; junction bases not matched to a gene: 11. The CDR3 runs 17 residues. Germline assignment: CDR1 LNHDA and CDR2 SQIVND (reference sequence). Here the CDR3 DNA reads TGTGCCAGTAGTATCCCGCCCGGGACAGGGGCAATCAATGAGCAGTTCTTC. As protein: CASSIPPGTGAINEQFF.

This chain connects TRBV5-4 to TRBJ2-2; weak D call: TRBD1 (7 bases). The germline CDR1 and CDR2 sequences are SGHNT and YYREEE (reference sequence). This CDR3 region has 15 residues. Trimming took 4 bases from V and 2 from J, leaving 12 bases between them. CDR3 DNA: TGTGCCAGCAGCCCCAGGGGGGCTAACACCGGGGAGCTGTTTTTT. This translates into CASSPRGANTGELFF.

In its sample, this clone was seen a few times. The chain recombines TRBV11-2 with TRBJ2-2; tentatively, D is TRBD2 (5 bases). Trimming took off 4 bases at V and 0 bases at J, with 12 bases between the two ends. CDR1 is SGHAT and CDR2 is FQNNGV in the germline V gene. This CDR3 has 16 residues. CDR3 residues: CASSSRGSANTGELFF. CDR3 sequence (DNA): TGTGCCAGCAGCTCCCGGGGTAGCGCGAACACCGGGGAGCTGTTTTTT.

The DNA of the CDR3 is TGCGCCAGCAGCCGACCTACGGGACAGGAATACTACGAGCAGTACTTC. It codes for CASSRPTGQEYYEQYF. The gene calls are TRBV5-1 and TRBJ2-7; the match to TRBD1 covers 8 bases. The V segment lost 4 bases and the J segment 3 bases; nucleotides outside the gene matches: 12. CDR3 length: 16 amino acids. The germline gives CDR1 SGHRS, CDR2 YFSETQ.

The chain recombines TRBV19 with TRBJ2-2; D is uncertain. CDR1 is LNHDA, CDR2 SQIVND, per germline (reference sequence). V was cut by 7 bases and J by 7 bases, with 19 bases left in between. CDR3 length: 15 amino acids. CDR3 sequence reads: CASTPTWAEFGELFF. The CDR3 DNA is TGTGCCAGTACCCCCACTTGGGCAGAGTTCGGGGAGCTGTTTTTT.

This clone was seen more than once but under ten times. The genes are TRBV4-1 and TRBJ2-7; tentatively, D is TRBD1 (5 bases). Trimming pared 0 bases from V and 2 bases from J, leaving 11 bases between. Germline assignment: CDR1 MGHRA and CDR2 YSYEKL. The CDR3 contains 15 residues. The chain's CDR3 is CASSQDMGRAYEQYF. The CDR3 DNA is TGCGCCAGCAGCCAAGATATGGGCAGGGCCTACGAGCAGTACTTC.

The chain carries TRBV7-2 and TRBJ1-5, with D perhaps TRBD1 (5 bases). The V gene lost 5 bases and the J gene lost 3 bases, with 14 bases spanning the gap. This CDR3 spans 15 amino acids. Looked up from germline, CDR1 is SGHTA and CDR2 is FQGNSA. CDR3 amino acids: CASSRVGGDNQPQHF. CDR3 in DNA: TGTGCCAGCAGCCGAGTGGGGGGGGACAATCAGCCCCAGCATTTT.

The rearrangement links TRBV4-3 to TRBJ1-5; TRBD1 matches at 9 bases. Germline V gene sequence: CDR1 LGHNA, CDR2 YSLEER. The junction had 4 bases not matched to a gene; V was cut back by 1 base and J by 6 bases. This CDR3 is built from 15 residues. In nucleotides, the CDR3 is TGCGCCAGCAGCCAAGTGACAGGGGGGGGTCAGCCCCAGCATTTT. This gives the protein CASSQVTGGGQPQHF.

This clone came up once. The chain carries TRBV2 and TRBJ2-3; a possible D gene is TRBD2 (6 bases). Germline CDR1 reads SNHLY; CDR2 reads FYNNEI. The CDR3 extends over 12 amino acids. V lost 6 bases, J lost 8 bases, and 12 bases lay in between. CDR3 region: CASRQEGSTQYF. The CDR3 DNA sequence: TGTGCCAGCAGGCAGGAGGGTAGTACGCAGTATTTT.

In this sample, this clone turned up a few times. The chain links TRBV4-3 to TRBJ2-3, with TRBD2 as a possible D gene (6 bases). V was pared by 0 bases and J by 6 bases, with 16 bases between. CDR1 LGHNA and CDR2 YSLEER come from the germline V gene. CDR3 size: 16 residues. CDR3 nucleotides: TGCGCCAGCAGCCAAGAGGGGACTTCGGGATTGGATACGCAGTATTTT. Translation: CASSQEGTSGLDTQYF.

The gene calls are TRBV28 and TRBJ2-7; TRBD2 agrees at 7 bases. The CDR3 sequence is 13 residues long. Germline lookup yields CDR1 MDHEN and CDR2 SYDVKM. V gave up 4 bases and J gave up 3 bases; unmatched junction bases: 3. Written as DNA, the CDR3 is TGTGCCAGCAGTTCAGGACTAGACTACGAGCAGTACTTC. Its translation is CASSSGLDYEQYF.

The J gene is TRBJ2-3, the V gene TRBV9; 10 bases align to TRBD2. The germline V gene has CDR1 SGDLS and CDR2 YYNGEE. This CDR3 is 16 amino acids long. Trimming took 3 bases from V and 3 from J; bases not matched to a gene: 7. The CDR3, as DNA: TGTGCCAGCAGCGCCGACCTAGCGGGAGTGACAGATACGCAGTATTTT. Translated, it gives CASSADLAGVTDTQYF.

The chain carries TRBV9 and TRBJ2-1; 8 bases align to TRBD2. The CDR3 is made up of 15 amino acids. Germline trimming cut 0 bases from V and 6 bases from J; bases unmatched to any gene: 5. Germline V gene sequence: CDR1 SGDLS, CDR2 YYNGEE. The chain's CDR3 is CASSVDSGGANEQFF. CDR3 coding DNA: TGTGCCAGCAGCGTAGACTCGGGAGGGGCCAATGAGCAGTTCTTC.

This clone was detected a few times. V is TRBV5-4 and J is TRBJ2-7, with D possibly TRBD2 on 5 matching bases. The CDR3 has 15 amino acids. In germline, CDR1 is SGHNT, CDR2 YYREEE (reference sequence). V gave up 0 bases and J gave up 2 bases, with 12 bases separating them. This chain's CDR3 is CASSLGGYGTYEQYF. The CDR3 DNA reads as TGTGCCAGCAGCTTGGGCGGGTATGGGACCTACGAGCAGTACTTC.

V usage is TRBV29-1 and J usage is TRBJ1-1; TRBD1 matches 7 bases. J lost 8 bases, V lost 3 bases, and 9 bases had no gene match. The CDR3 covers 13 residues. Germline V gene lookup returns CDR1 SQVTM and CDR2 ANQGSEA. The chain's CDR3 is CSVESQGLGEAFF. The CDR3, as DNA: TGCAGCGTTGAGTCACAGGGGTTAGGAGAAGCTTTCTTT.

The chain links TRBV11-1 to TRBJ2-7, with no clear D. Germline CDR1 SGHAT, CDR2 FQDESV (reference sequence). This CDR3 comprises 17 residues. Trimming stripped 2 bases from V and 0 bases from J, with 17 bases between. As DNA, the CDR3 is TGTGCCAGCAGCTTATCTCACTTGCGCCTAGGCTCCTACGAGCAGTACTTC. Protein sequence: CASSLSHLRLGSYEQYF.

The sample holds a few counts of this clone. The chain carries TRBV25-1 and TRBJ1-2; D is uncertain. The V end lost 1 base, the J end lost 5 bases, and 11 bases lay between the germline ends. The CDR3 extends over 14 amino acids. Per germline, CDR1 MGHDK and CDR2 SYGVNS. The CDR3: CASSESPGSYGYTF. The CDR3 DNA reads as TGTGCCAGCAGTGAATCGCCAGGCTCTTATGGCTACACCTTC.

This clone showed up just a few times. The chain's CDR3 is CASSLELALTNTGELFF. In DNA, the CDR3 is TGCGCCAGCAGCTTGGAACTAGCGCTTACGAACACCGGGGAGCTGTTTTTT. V usage is TRBV5-1 and J usage is TRBJ2-2; 7 bases fit TRBD2. Germline V lookup: CDR1 SGHRS, CDR2 YFSETQ. Trimming took 0 bases from V and 0 from J; bases not matched to a gene: 5. The CDR3 extends over 17 amino acids.

The J gene is TRBJ2-3, the V gene TRBV29-1, with 14 bases fitting TRBD2. The CDR3 is 16 residues long. CDR1 is SQVTM and CDR2 is ANQGSEA in the germline V gene. The J segment lost 6 bases and the V segment lost 4 bases, leaving 9 bases of the junction unmatched. The CDR3 sequence is CSVGGLAGEGADTQYF. The CDR3 region has the DNA TGCAGCGTTGGGGGACTAGCGGGAGAAGGGGCGGATACGCAGTATTTT.

V is TRBV19 and J is TRBJ2-2, with TRBD1 as a possible D gene (7 bases). V lost 11 bases and J lost 0, with 16 bases in between. This CDR3 region has 15 residues. The V gene's germline CDR1 is LNHDA and CDR2 SQIVND (reference sequence). The CDR3, as DNA: TGTGCCTCCCAAGGGGGGACAGCGAACACCGGGGAGCTGTTTTTT. It encodes CASQGGTANTGELFF. Drawing the rest from reference TRBV19 and TRBJ2-2, the complete variable domain is DGGITQSPKYLFRKEGQNVTLSCEQNLNHDAMYWYRQDPGQGLRLIYYSQIVNDFQKGDIAEGYSVSREKKESFPLTVTSAQKNPTAFYLCASQGGTANTGELFFGEGSRLTVL.